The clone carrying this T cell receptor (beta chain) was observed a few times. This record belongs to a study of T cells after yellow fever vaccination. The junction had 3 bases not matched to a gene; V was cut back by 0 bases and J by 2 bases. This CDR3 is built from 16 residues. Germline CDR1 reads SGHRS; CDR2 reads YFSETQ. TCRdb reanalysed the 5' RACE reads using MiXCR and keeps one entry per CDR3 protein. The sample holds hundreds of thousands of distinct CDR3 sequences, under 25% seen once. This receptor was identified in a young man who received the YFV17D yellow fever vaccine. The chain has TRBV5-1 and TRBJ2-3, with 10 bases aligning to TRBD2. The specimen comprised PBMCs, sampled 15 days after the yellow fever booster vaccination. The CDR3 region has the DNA TGCGCCAGCAGCTTGGTCCTAGCGGGAGTCACAGATACGCAGTATTTT. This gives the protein CASSLVLAGVTDTQYF.